This T cell receptor beta chain was identified in a study of cytomegalovirus exposure and HLA in healthy donors. General study results and limits: The finding came from a later analysis; first-cohort TCR clusters tended to co-occur in the 95 to 150 validation repertoires.

About this clone itself: Its specificity is not known.

The assay was immunoSEQ multiplex PCR, and TCRdb's table has in-frame clones only and misses some. The sample has about 160,000 clones, around 82% seen once; the top ten hold 10% to 13%. This CDR3 contains 17 residues. The ends lost 5 bases at V and 8 bases at J; junction bases unmatched: 13. The germline gives CDR1 PRHDT, CDR2 FYEKMQ (reference sequence). Material: PBMCs. The V gene is TRBV13, the J gene TRBJ2-1, with 12 nucleotides matching TRBD1. The clonotype was recovered from a man aged 30 to 39 in good health and CMV-seropositive. CDR3 region: CASSPGYGTGGTDEQFF. The CDR3 DNA sequence: TGTGCCAGCAGCCCAGGATACGGGACAGGGGGCACGGATGAGCAGTTCTTC.